The clone carrying this T cell receptor (beta chain) showed up just a few times. The antigen is unknown. Germline V gene lookup returns CDR1 SGHAT and CDR2 FQNNGV. J lost 5 bases, V lost 3 bases, and 7 bases had no gene match. This CDR3 has 15 residues. The TCR library protocol was used to attach unique molecular identifiers. These identifiers were attached to individual cDNA molecules. TCRdb passed the 5' RACE reads through MiXCR, listing each CDR3 protein once. The sample contains tens of thousands of distinct CDR3 sequences, roughly 15% of which appear only once. The data are from a study of early T cells in non-severe SARS-CoV-2 infection. Study overall: Bulk RNA from unsorted whole blood was sequenced; chains were unpaired.

Notes on the study in general: VDJdb matching skewed toward anti-spike CD8 responses, missing private and CD4 specificities.

The sequence was collected from an adult who was a healthcare worker with PCR-confirmed SARS-CoV-2 infection or an uninfected control (not recorded which). The J gene is TRBJ1-5, the V gene TRBV11-2, with 7 bases fitting TRBD1. Source: whole blood, taken at baseline. CDR3 DNA sequence: TGTGCCAGCAGCTTCGGGACAGCAATACATCAGCCCCAGCATTTT. The encoded protein is CASSFGTAIHQPQHF.